This T cell receptor (beta chain) comes out of a study of Graves' ophthalmopathy and Graves' hyperthyroidism. Germline V gene data show CDR1 as MNHEY and CDR2 as SVGAGI. V was shortened by 2 bases and J by 7 bases, with 12 bases between the two germline ends. CDR3 length equals 13 residues. In the case of this clonotype: Its antigen is not identified.

Transcripts of RNA were the source for amplifying TCR beta CDR3 regions. After a first-round RT-PCR with HTBI primers, a second-round multiplex PCR was run. TCRdb independently ran MiXCR on the multiplex PCR reads; one entry per CDR3 protein. Found here are about 500,000 distinct CDR3 sequences, 39% of them singletons; the top ten hold approximately 4.1%. Whole-study findings and limits: Blood was where most expanded thyroid clonotypes above 0.001 frequency also turned up. Stable hyperthyroidism and ophthalmopathy were told apart by a 13-signature model, which achieved around 90% sensitivity and around 80% specificity.

No donor had other autoimmune disease, uncontrolled infection, pregnancy or lactation. Diagnosis relied on clinical symptoms, serum thyroxine, TRAb, thyroid ultrasound and orbital computed tomography. The clonotype comes from an adult man with Graves' hyperthyroidism. The chain is built from TRBV6-5 and TRBJ2-7, with D maybe TRBD1 (6 bases). Sequenced: peripheral blood or thyroid tissue (not recorded which). This chain's CDR3 is CASSYTPGVEQYF. The CDR3 nucleotides read TGTGCCAGCAGTTACACTCCAGGGGTTGAGCAGTACTTC.